The entry below describes one T cell receptor beta chain. Its target is not known. Other nucleotide sequences in the sample specify the same CDR3. Assay used: immunoSEQ multiplex PCR; TCRdb lists only in-frame clones, some missing. The repertoire holds 84,000 or so clones, with more than 80% as singletons. This entry comes from a study of neoadjuvant anti-PD-1 for oral cavity cancer. About the study: Around day 43, patients without progression received a fourth nivolumab dose before surgery.

No culture or expansion preceded analysis of these blood cells. Trimming cost V 3 bases and J 2 bases, with 11 bases left between them. The CDR3 is 15 residues long. CDR1 is SEHNR, CDR2 FQNEAQ, per germline (reference sequence). Overall study results and limits: TCR analyses covered only a few patients per response group. Non-responders to neoadjuvant nivolumab had significantly more clonal PBMC T cells than responders.

The sequenced sample was PBMCs, obtained before nivolumab (anti-PD-1) treatment. This sequence originates from a person aged 35-79 years with oral cavity squamous cell carcinoma. The chain couples TRBV7-9 to TRBJ1-5; D remains ambiguous. The CDR3 loop is CASSLAHGGNQPQHF. CDR3 bases: TGTGCCAGCAGCTTGGCCCATGGGGGCAATCAGCCCCAGCATTTT.